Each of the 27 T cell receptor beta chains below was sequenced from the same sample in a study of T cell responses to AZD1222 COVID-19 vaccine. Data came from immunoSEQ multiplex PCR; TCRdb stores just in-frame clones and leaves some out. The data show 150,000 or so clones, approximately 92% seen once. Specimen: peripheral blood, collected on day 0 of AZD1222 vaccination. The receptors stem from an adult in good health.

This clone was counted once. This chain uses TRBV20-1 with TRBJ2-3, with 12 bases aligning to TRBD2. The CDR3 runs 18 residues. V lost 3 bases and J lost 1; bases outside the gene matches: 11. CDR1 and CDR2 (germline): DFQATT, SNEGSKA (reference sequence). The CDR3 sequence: CSASAPLAGGTRTDTQYF. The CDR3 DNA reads TGCAGTGCTAGTGCCCCACTAGCGGGAGGCACTCGCACAGATACGCAGTATTTT.

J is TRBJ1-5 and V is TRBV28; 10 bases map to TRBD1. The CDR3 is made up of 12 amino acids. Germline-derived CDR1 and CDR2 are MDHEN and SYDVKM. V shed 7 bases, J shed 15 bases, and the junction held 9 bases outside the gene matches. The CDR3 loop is CASNQPGQGSHF. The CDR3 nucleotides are TGTGCCAGCAATCAACCGGGACAGGGGTCGCATTTT.

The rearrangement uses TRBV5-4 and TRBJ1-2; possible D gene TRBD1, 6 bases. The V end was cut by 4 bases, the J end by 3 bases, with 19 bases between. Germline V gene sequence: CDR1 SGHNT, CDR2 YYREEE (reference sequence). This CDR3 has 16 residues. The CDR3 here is CASSPVSGGQDYGYTF. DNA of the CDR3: TGTGCCAGCAGCCCGGTGTCGGGGGGGCAGGACTATGGCTACACCTTC.

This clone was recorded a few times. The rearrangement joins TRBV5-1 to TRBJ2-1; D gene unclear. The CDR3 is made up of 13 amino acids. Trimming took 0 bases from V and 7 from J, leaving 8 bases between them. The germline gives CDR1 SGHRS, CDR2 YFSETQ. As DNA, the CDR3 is TGCGCCAGCAGCTTGGCCCGATTTAATGAGCAGTTCTTC. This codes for CASSLARFNEQFF.

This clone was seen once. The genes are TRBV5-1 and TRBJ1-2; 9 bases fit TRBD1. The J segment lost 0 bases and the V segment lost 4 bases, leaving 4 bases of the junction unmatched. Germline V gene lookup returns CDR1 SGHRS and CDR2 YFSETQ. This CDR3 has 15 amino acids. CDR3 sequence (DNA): TGCGCCAGCAGCATTGACAGGGGGGCTAACTATGGCTACACCTTC. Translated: CASSIDRGANYGYTF.

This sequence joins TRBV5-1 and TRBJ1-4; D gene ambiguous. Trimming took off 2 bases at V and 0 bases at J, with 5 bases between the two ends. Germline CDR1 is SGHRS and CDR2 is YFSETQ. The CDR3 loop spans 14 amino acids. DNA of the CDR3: TGCGCCAGCAGCTTCTCAGCAACTAATGAAAAACTGTTTTTT. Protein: CASSFSATNEKLFF.

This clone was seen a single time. The CDR3 DNA sequence: TGTGCCCCCAGTCCGCGGGGAGGGGGGGGCTACGAGCAGTACTTC. Encoded protein: CAPSPRGGGGYEQYF. The chain has TRBV25-1 and TRBJ2-7; TRBD2 is a possible D gene (7 bases). This CDR3 region has 15 residues. Germline CDR1 reads MGHDK; CDR2 reads SYGVNS. The ends were cut back, 11 bases at V and 3 bases at J, with 23 bases in the middle.

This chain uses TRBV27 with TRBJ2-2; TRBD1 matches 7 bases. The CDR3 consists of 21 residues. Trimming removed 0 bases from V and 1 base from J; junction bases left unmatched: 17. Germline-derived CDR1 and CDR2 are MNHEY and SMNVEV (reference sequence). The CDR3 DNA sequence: TGTGCCAGCAGTTTATCCTGGTTTAAGGGCACCCGACAGGGGAACACCGGGGAGCTGTTTTTT. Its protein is CASSLSWFKGTRQGNTGELFF.

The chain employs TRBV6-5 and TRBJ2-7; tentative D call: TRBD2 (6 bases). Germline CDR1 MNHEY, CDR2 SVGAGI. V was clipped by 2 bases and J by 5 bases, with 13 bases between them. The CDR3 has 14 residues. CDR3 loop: CASSYGRREDEQYF. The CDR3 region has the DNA TGTGCCAGCAGTTACGGTCGCAGGGAGGACGAGCAGTACTTC.

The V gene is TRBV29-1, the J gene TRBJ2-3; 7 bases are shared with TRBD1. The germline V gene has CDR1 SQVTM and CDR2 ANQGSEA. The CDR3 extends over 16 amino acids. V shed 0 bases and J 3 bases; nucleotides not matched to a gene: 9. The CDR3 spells CSVEDLAGGITDTQYF. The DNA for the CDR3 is TGCAGCGTTGAAGATTTGGCAGGGGGTATTACAGATACGCAGTATTTT.

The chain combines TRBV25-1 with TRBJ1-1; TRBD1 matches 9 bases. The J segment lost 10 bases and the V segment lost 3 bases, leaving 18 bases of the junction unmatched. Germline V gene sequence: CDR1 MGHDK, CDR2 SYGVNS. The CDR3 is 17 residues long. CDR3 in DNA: TGTGCCAGCAGTGAGCCCGGGACAGGGCCACCGTCCAGTCGAGCTTTCTTT. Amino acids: CASSEPGTGPPSSRAFF.

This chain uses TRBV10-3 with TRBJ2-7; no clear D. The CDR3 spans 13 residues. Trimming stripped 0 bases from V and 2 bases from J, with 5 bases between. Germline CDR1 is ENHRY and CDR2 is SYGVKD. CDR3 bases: TGTGCCATCAGTGAGTCGGCCACCTACGAGCAGTACTTC. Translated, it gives CAISESATYEQYF.

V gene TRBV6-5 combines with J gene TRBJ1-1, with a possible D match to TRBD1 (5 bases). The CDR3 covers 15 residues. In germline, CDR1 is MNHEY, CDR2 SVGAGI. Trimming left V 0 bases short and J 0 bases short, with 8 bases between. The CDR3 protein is CASSYSGTVNTEAFF. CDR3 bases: TGTGCCAGCAGTTACTCCGGGACGGTGAACACTGAAGCTTTCTTT.

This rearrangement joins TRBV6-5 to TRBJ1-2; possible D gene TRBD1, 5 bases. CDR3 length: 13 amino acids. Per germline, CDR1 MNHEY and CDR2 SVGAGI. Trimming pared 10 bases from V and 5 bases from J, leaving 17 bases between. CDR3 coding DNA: TGTGCCACCCAGGGTGCCGTGGGGTATGGCTACACCTTC. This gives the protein CATQGAVGYGYTF.

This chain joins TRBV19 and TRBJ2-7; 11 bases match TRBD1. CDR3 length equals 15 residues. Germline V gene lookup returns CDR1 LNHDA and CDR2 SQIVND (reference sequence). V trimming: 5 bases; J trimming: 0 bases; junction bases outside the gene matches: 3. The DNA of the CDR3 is TGTGCCAGTAGTGGGGGGACAGGGGGCTCCTACGAGCAGTACTTC. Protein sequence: CASSGGTGGSYEQYF. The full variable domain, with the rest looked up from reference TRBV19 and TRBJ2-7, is DGGITQSPKYLFRKEGQNVTLSCEQNLNHDAMYWYRQDPGQGLRLIYYSQIVNDFQKGDIAEGYSVSREKKESFPLTVTSAQKNPTAFYLCASSGGTGGSYEQYFGPGTRLTVT.

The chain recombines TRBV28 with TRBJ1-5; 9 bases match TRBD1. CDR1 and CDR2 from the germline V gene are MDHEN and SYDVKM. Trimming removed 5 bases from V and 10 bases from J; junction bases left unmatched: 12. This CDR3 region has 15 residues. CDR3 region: CASSRTGTGLYPQHF. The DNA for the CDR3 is TGTGCCAGCAGTCGAACCGGGACAGGGTTATACCCCCAGCATTTT.

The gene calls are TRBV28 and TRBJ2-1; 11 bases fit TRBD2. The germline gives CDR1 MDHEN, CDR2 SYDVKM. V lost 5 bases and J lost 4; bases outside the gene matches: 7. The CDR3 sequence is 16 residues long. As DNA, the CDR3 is TGTGCCAGCAGTCCACGGACTAGCGGGTTATACAATGAGCAGTTCTTC. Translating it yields CASSPRTSGLYNEQFF.

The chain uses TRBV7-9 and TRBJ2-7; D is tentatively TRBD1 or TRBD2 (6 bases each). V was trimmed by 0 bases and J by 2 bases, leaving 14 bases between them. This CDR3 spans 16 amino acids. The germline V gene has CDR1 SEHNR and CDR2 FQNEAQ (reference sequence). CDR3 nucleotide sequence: TGTGCCAGCAGCTTAGCGATACGGGGGCGAGCCTACGAGCAGTACTTC. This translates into CASSLAIRGRAYEQYF.

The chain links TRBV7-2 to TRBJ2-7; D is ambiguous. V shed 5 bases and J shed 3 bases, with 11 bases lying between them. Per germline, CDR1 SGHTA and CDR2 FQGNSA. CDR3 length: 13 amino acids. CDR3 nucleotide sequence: TGTGCCAGCAGCATAGACGGGCTCTACGAGCAGTACTTC. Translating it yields CASSIDGLYEQYF. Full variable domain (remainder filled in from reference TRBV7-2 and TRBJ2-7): GAGVSQSPSNKVTEKGKDVELRCDPISGHTALYWYRQSLGQGLEFLIYFQGNSAPDKSGLPSDRFSAERTGGSVSTLTIQRTQQEDSAVYLCASSIDGLYEQYFGPGTRLTVT.

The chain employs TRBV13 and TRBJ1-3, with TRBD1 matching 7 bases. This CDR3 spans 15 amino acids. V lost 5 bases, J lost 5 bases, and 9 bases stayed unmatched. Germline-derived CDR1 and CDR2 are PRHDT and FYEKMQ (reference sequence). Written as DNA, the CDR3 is TGTGCCAGCAGCCCAAGACAGGGAGCGAGAAACACCATATATTTT. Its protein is CASSPRQGARNTIYF.

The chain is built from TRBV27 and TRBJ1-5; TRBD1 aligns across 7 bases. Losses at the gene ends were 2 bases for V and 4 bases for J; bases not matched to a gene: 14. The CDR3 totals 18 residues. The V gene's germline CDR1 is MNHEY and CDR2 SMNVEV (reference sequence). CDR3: CASSLPPIGQAGNQPQHF. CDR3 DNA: TGTGCCAGCAGTTTACCCCCGATCGGACAGGCGGGGAATCAGCCCCAGCATTTT.

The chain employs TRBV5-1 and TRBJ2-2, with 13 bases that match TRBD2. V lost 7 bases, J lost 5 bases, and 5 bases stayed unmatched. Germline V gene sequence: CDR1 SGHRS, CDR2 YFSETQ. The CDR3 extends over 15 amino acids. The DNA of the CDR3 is TGCGCCAGCGCGGGACTAGCGGGACGAACCGGGGAGCTGTTTTTT. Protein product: CASAGLAGRTGELFF.

The CDR3 DNA reads TGTGCCACCCGTGGGGGGGTCGCGAACACCGGGGAGCTGTTTTTT. This codes for CATRGGVANTGELFF. V gene TRBV19 combines with J gene TRBJ2-2; 7 bases are a match to TRBD2. Germline V gives CDR1 LNHDA, CDR2 SQIVND (reference sequence). The CDR3 runs to 15 residues. V lost 10 bases, J lost 0 bases, and 8 bases stayed unmatched.

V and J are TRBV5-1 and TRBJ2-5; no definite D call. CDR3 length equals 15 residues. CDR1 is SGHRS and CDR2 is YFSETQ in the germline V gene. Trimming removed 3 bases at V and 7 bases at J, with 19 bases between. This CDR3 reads CASSSDQVGFGTQYF. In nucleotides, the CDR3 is TGCGCCAGCAGCTCGGACCAGGTGGGGTTTGGGACCCAGTACTTC.

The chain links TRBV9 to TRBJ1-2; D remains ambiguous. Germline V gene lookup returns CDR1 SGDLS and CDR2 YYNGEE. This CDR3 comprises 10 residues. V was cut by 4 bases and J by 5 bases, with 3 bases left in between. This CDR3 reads CASSQYGYTF. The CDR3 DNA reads TGTGCCAGCAGCCAGTATGGCTACACCTTC.

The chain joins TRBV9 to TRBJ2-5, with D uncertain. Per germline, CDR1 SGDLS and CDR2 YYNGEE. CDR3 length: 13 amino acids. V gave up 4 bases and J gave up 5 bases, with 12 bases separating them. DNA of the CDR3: TGTGCCAGCAGCTCCCGAGTCTGGGAGACCCAGTACTTC. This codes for CASSSRVWETQYF.

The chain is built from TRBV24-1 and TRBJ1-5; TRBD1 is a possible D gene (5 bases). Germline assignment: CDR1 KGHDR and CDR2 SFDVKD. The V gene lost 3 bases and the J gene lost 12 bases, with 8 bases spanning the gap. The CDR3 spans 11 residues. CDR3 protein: CATSDGTYQHF. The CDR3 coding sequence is TGTGCCACCAGTGATGGGACTTACCAGCATTTT.